The 27 T cell receptor beta chains below were found in one sample sequenced in a study of blood T cell repertoires in COVID-19. Measured with immunoSEQ multiplex PCR; TCRdb has only the in-frame clones, and not every one. The sample contains roughly 78,000 clones, around 80% of which appear only once. The sample comprised peripheral blood. The receptors come from a man aged 45-65 years with COVID-19, enrolled during active disease.

The J gene is TRBJ2-2, the V gene TRBV6-5; D possibly corresponds to TRBD1 (6 bases). Trimming shortened V by 5 bases and J by 4 bases, and 11 bases separated the two germline ends. This CDR3 has 14 residues. Germline CDR1 MNHEY, CDR2 SVGAGI. CDR3 in DNA: TGTGCCAGCAGTCGACAGGTTAGCACCGGGGAGCTGTTTTTT. Residues: CASSRQVSTGELFF.

CDR3 coding DNA: TGTGCCAGCAGCCTCCGACAGGGTGTTGACACAGATACGCAGTATTTT. This encodes CASSLRQGVDTDTQYF. This chain links TRBV9 with TRBJ2-3; 7 positions match TRBD1. Germline V gives CDR1 SGDLS, CDR2 YYNGEE. The CDR3 runs 16 residues. V trimming: 4 bases; J trimming: 2 bases; junction bases outside the gene matches: 10.

The V call is TRBV18, the J call TRBJ2-5, with D unclear. Trimming shortened V by 3 bases and J by 2 bases, and 7 bases separated the two germline ends. The germline CDR1 and CDR2 sequences are KGHSH and LQKENI. The CDR3 consists of 13 residues. The CDR3 DNA follows: TGTGCCAGCTCACCCCCGACTCAAGAGACCCAGTACTTC. Its translation: CASSPPTQETQYF.

The chain employs TRBV12-3 or TRBV12-4 and TRBJ1-1; 8 bases line up with TRBD1. CDR3 length: 13 residues. V lost 7 bases and J lost 11; bases outside the gene matches: 12. The DNA of the CDR3 is TGTGCCAGCACCGTGACAGGGGAAAGGCTCGCTTTCTTT. It codes for CASTVTGERLAFF.

J is TRBJ1-2 and V is TRBV18; 9 bases fit TRBD1. Germline loops: CDR1 KGHSH, CDR2 LQKENI. J lost 5 bases, V lost 3 bases, and 7 bases had no gene match. This CDR3 contains 15 residues. CDR3 nucleotide sequence: TGTGCCAGCTCACCGTCGGGACAGGGAGGTTATGGCTACACCTTC. Protein product: CASSPSGQGGYGYTF.

The chain carries TRBV6-5 and TRBJ2-7; 10 bases agree with TRBD1. Trimming cost V 7 bases and J 2 bases; bases outside gene matches: 5. Per germline, CDR1 MNHEY and CDR2 SVGAGI. The CDR3 spans 14 residues. CDR3 coding DNA: TGTGCCAGCAACCCGACAGGGGGCCCCTACGAGCAGTACTTC. Residues: CASNPTGGPYEQYF.

The rearrangement links TRBV7-8 to TRBJ2-1, with 15 bases aligning to TRBD2. This CDR3 is 15 amino acids long. Germline loops: CDR1 SGHVS, CDR2 FQNEAQ. Unmatched junction bases numbered 6, after V lost 6 bases and J lost 9 bases. This CDR3 reads CASRRTSGRGGEQFF. DNA of the CDR3: TGTGCCAGCAGGCGGACTAGCGGGAGGGGAGGTGAGCAGTTCTTC.

The CDR3 nucleotides read TGTGCCAGCAGGTCCTCCGGGACTCCAAATCAGCCCCAGCATTTT. It encodes CASRSSGTPNQPQHF. The V call is TRBV27, the J call TRBJ1-5, with D possibly TRBD1 on 5 matching bases. Trimming removed 6 bases at V and 4 bases at J, with 16 bases between. The CDR3 sequence is 15 residues long. Germline assignment: CDR1 MNHEY and CDR2 SMNVEV (reference sequence).

The rearrangement joins TRBV11-2 to TRBJ2-3, with D maybe TRBD2 (6 bases). The CDR3 is 18 amino acids. V gave up 2 bases and J gave up 1 base, with 19 bases separating them. Germline V gene lookup returns CDR1 SGHAT and CDR2 FQNNGV. The CDR3 region is CASSLSGGVANGTDTQYF. The CDR3 DNA reads as TGTGCCAGCAGCTTAAGCGGCGGGGTAGCGAATGGCACAGATACGCAGTATTTT.

Only a few counts were recorded for this clone. The J gene is TRBJ2-7, the V gene TRBV18; tentatively, D is TRBD1 (7 bases). Per the germline V gene, CDR1 is KGHSH and CDR2 is LQKENI. This CDR3 is built from 14 residues. The ends were cut back, 3 bases at V and 2 bases at J, with 11 bases in the middle. The CDR3 sequence is CASSPSGGTYEQYF. DNA for the CDR3: TGTGCCAGCTCACCCTCAGGGGGGACCTACGAGCAGTACTTC.

This clone appeared many times. V usage is TRBV6-4 and J usage is TRBJ2-1, with D unresolved. Per the germline V gene, CDR1 is MRHNA and CDR2 is SNTAGT. Trimming removed 3 bases at V and 0 bases at J, with 9 bases between. CDR3 size: 15 residues. The CDR3 DNA reads as TGTGCCAGCAGTGAAGGAGATAGCTCCTACAATGAGCAGTTCTTC. Translating it yields CASSEGDSSYNEQFF.

The rearrangement joins TRBV6-2 or TRBV6-3 to TRBJ1-1; 8 bases line up with TRBD1. CDR1 and CDR2 from the germline V gene are MNHEY and SVGEGT. The CDR3 length is 14 residues. With V trimmed by 5 bases and J by 6 bases, 8 bases remained unmatched. The CDR3 here is CASSPRQGRAEAFF. As DNA, the CDR3 is TGTGCCAGCAGTCCCCGACAGGGGCGAGCTGAAGCTTTCTTT.

The genes are TRBV28 and TRBJ1-1; TRBD1 matches at 7 bases. J gave up 1 base and V 6 bases, and 5 bases lay outside the gene matches. This CDR3 region has 14 residues. From germline, CDR1 is MDHEN and CDR2 SYDVKM. The chain's CDR3 is CASSRTGRNTEAFF. CDR3 coding DNA: TGTGCCAGCAGCCGGACAGGAAGGAACACTGAAGCTTTCTTT.

This clone was seen a few times. The chain carries TRBV19 and TRBJ2-2; TRBD1 is a possible D gene (6 bases). Trimming removed 9 bases from V and 1 base from J, with 9 bases in between. Per germline, CDR1 LNHDA and CDR2 SQIVND (reference sequence). The CDR3 spans 13 residues. The CDR3 DNA reads as TGTGCCAGCAGGGGACAGAACACCGGGGAGCTGTTTTTT. It is translated as CASRGQNTGELFF.

The chain links TRBV27 to TRBJ2-7; D gene ambiguous. Germline assignment: CDR1 MNHEY and CDR2 SMNVEV (reference sequence). V dropped 1 base and J dropped 2 bases, with 9 bases sitting between them. The CDR3 runs to 14 residues. CDR3 region: CASSLWAGTYEQYF. DNA of the CDR3: TGTGCCAGCAGTTTATGGGCAGGAACCTACGAGCAGTACTTC.

This chain joins TRBV5-1 and TRBJ2-1; 12 positions agree with TRBD2. The CDR3 runs to 14 residues. Germline loops: CDR1 SGHRS, CDR2 YFSETQ. V trimming: 7 bases; J trimming: 6 bases; junction bases outside the gene matches: 5. CDR3: CASSRTSGANEQFF. The CDR3 coding sequence is TGCGCCAGCTCTCGGACTAGCGGGGCCAATGAGCAGTTCTTC.

This clone was picked up one time. The V and J genes are TRBV18 and TRBJ1-4; possible D gene TRBD1, 5 bases. Between the trimmed V and J ends, which lost 3 bases and 8 bases, there was a span of 19 bases. The CDR3 is made up of 16 amino acids. Germline CDR1 reads KGHSH; CDR2 reads LQKENI. The CDR3 sequence is CASSPRGGDLKEKLFF. The CDR3 DNA reads TGTGCCAGCTCACCGCGCGGGGGGGATCTTAAGGAAAAACTGTTTTTT.

The V and J genes are TRBV25-1 and TRBJ2-1, with D maybe TRBD2 (6 bases). This CDR3 spans 16 amino acids. Deletions cut 5 bases from V and 8 bases from J, with 22 bases between. CDR1 and CDR2 from the germline V gene are MGHDK and SYGVNS. The DNA of the CDR3 is TGTGCCAGCAGTCCCGTCTCCGGACTACCCCTCGATGAGCAGTTCTTC. It is translated as CASSPVSGLPLDEQFF.

The chain carries TRBV6-5 and TRBJ1-5, with a weak D call TRBD1 (5 bases). The CDR3 runs to 15 residues. The germline gives CDR1 MNHEY, CDR2 SVGAGI. V was cut by 6 bases and J by 1 base, with 13 bases left in between. The CDR3 DNA sequence: TGTGCCAGCAGCCCAACCAAGGGGAGCAATCAGCCCCAGCATTTT. This gives the protein CASSPTKGSNQPQHF.

The V gene is TRBV29-1, the J gene TRBJ2-7; a weak D match, TRBD1 (5 bases). CDR1 is SQVTM, CDR2 ANQGSEA, per germline. V lost 8 bases and J lost 0, with 11 bases in between. The CDR3 totals 12 residues. The CDR3 DNA reads as TGCAGCTATTTGGACAACTCCTACGAGCAGTACTTC. It is translated as CSYLDNSYEQYF.

This chain joins TRBV7-8 and TRBJ1-1; 9 nucleotides align to TRBD1. This CDR3 is built from 14 residues. The germline V gene has CDR1 SGHVS and CDR2 FQNEAQ. V shed 4 bases, J shed 8 bases, and the junction held 8 bases outside the gene matches. The CDR3 DNA follows: TGTGCCAGCAGCTCCCGGGACAGGGAGAGAGAAGCTTTCTTT. It is translated as CASSSRDREREAFF.

The rearrangement joins TRBV9 to TRBJ1-5; no firm D call. Germline CDR1 reads SGDLS; CDR2 reads YYNGEE. V was clipped by 0 bases and J by 7 bases, with 5 bases between them. The CDR3 is made up of 12 amino acids. DNA of the CDR3: TGTGCCAGCAGCGTAGAAAGCCAGCCCCAGCATTTT. It specifies CASSVESQPQHF.

J is TRBJ1-1 and V is TRBV7-9; 7 bases match TRBD1. This CDR3 has 15 residues. The V gene end was trimmed by 5 bases and the J gene end by 6 bases; junction bases not matched to a gene: 12. Germline assignment: CDR1 SEHNR and CDR2 FQNEAQ (reference sequence). The CDR3 protein is CASSPLGGGDAEAFF. The CDR3 bases are TGTGCCAGCAGCCCTCTCGGAGGGGGCGACGCTGAAGCTTTCTTT.

This clone has more than one count but fewer than ten. The chain carries TRBV6-6 and TRBJ1-6; possibly TRBD1 for D (5 bases). Trimming pared 7 bases from V and 10 bases from J, leaving 20 bases between. Per germline, CDR1 MNHNY and CDR2 SVGAGI (reference sequence). The CDR3 is 15 residues long. CDR3 DNA sequence: TGTGCCAGCACCCTTTTGGCAGGGCTAGAATCACCCCTCCACTTT. This codes for CASTLLAGLESPLHF.

The chain uses TRBV7-9 and TRBJ2-7; 7 bases fit TRBD1. The germline V gene encodes CDR1 SEHNR and CDR2 FQNEAQ (reference sequence). With V trimmed by 1 base and J by 1 base, 4 bases remained unmatched. There are 15 residues in the CDR3. The CDR3 loop is CASSLGQGDSYEQYF. The CDR3 DNA reads as TGTGCCAGCAGCTTAGGACAGGGAGATTCCTACGAGCAGTACTTC. Full variable domain (remainder filled in from reference TRBV7-9 and TRBJ2-7): DTGVSQNPRHKITKRGQNVTFRCDPISEHNRLYWYRQTLGQGPEFLTYFQNEAQLEKSRLLSDRFSAERPKGSFSTLEIQRTEQGDSAMYLCASSLGQGDSYEQYFGPGTRLTVT.

The chain uses TRBV28 and TRBJ2-5; D unclear. This CDR3 is 14 amino acids long. V was cut by 6 bases and J by 2 bases, with 13 bases left in between. Germline V gene sequence: CDR1 MDHEN, CDR2 SYDVKM. The CDR3 sequence is CASRSPPRQETQYF. CDR3 DNA: TGTGCCAGCAGAAGCCCCCCCCGACAAGAGACCCAGTACTTC.

The V and J genes are TRBV3-1 (or the pseudogene TRBV3-2) and TRBJ1-1, with a tentative D call TRBD1 (6 bases). Trimming cost V 1 base and J 5 bases, with 14 bases left between them. The CDR3 has 15 amino acids. Germline lookup yields CDR1 LGHDT and CDR2 YNNKEL (reference sequence). CDR3 loop: CASSQADRFFTEAFF. In DNA form, the CDR3 reads TGTGCCAGCAGCCAAGCGGACAGATTCTTTACTGAAGCTTTCTTT.